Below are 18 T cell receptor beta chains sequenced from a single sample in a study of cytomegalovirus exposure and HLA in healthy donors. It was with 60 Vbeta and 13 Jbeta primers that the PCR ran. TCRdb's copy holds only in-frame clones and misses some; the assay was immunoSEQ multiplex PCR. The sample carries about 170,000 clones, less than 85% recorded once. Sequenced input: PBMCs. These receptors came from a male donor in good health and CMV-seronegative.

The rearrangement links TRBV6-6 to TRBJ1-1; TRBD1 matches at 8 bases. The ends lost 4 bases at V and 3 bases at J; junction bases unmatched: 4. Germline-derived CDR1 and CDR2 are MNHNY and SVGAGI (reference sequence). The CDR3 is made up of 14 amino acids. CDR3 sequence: CASSFTTGDTEAFF. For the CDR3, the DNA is TGTGCCAGCAGTTTCACGACAGGGGACACTGAAGCTTTCTTT.

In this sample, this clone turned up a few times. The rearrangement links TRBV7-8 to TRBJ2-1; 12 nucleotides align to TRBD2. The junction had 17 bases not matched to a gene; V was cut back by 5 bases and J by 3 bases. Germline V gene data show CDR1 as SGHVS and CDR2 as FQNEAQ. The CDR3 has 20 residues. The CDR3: CASSQSGRPSGRGNYNEQFF. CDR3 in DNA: TGTGCCAGCAGCCAAAGCGGGAGGCCTAGCGGGAGGGGGAACTACAATGAGCAGTTCTTC.

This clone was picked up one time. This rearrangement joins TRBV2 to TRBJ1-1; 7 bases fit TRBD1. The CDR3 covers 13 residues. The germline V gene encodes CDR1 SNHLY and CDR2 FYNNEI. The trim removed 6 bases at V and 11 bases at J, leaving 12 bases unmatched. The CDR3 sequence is CASREQGIIYAFF. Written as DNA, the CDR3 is TGTGCCAGCAGAGAACAGGGGATTATATATGCTTTCTTT.

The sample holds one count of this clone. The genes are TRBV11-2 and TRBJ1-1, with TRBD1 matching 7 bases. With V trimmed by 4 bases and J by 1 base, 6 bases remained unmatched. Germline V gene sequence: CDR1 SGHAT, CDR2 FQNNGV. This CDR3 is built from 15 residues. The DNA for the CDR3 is TGTGCCAGCAGCTCATCAGACAGGGCGAACACTGAAGCTTTCTTT. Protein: CASSSSDRANTEAFF.

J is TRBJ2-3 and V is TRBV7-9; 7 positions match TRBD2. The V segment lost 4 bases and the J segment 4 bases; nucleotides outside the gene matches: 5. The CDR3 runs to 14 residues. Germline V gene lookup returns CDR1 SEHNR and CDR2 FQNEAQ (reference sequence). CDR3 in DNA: TGTGCCAGCAGCTCGAGCGGGGCTTCAGATACGCAGTATTTT. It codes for CASSSSGASDTQYF.

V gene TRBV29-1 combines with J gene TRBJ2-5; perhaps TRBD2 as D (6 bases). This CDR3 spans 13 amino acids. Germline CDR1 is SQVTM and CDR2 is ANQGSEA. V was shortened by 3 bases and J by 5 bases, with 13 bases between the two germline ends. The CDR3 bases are TGCAGCGTTGACGGGGCGGGACTCGAGACCCAGTACTTC. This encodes CSVDGAGLETQYF. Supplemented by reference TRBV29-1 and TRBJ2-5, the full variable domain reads SAVISQKPSRDICQRGTSLTIQCQVDSQVTMMFWYRQQPGQSLTLIATANQGSEATYESGFVIDKFPISRPNLTFSTLTVSNMSPEDSSIYLCSVDGAGLETQYFGPGTRLLVL.

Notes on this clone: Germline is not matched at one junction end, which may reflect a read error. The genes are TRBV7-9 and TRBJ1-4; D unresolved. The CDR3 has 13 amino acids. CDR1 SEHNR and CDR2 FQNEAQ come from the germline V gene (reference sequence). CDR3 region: CSSSLGAVEKLFF. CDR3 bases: TGTTCCAGCAGCTTAGGAGCCGTTGAAAAACTGTTTTTT.

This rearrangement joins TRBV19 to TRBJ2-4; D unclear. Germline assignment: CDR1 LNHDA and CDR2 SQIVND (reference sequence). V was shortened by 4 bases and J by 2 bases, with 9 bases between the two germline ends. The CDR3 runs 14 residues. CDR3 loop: CASSKPRTKNIQYF. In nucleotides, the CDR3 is TGTGCCAGTAGTAAGCCGCGCACCAAAAACATTCAGTACTTC.

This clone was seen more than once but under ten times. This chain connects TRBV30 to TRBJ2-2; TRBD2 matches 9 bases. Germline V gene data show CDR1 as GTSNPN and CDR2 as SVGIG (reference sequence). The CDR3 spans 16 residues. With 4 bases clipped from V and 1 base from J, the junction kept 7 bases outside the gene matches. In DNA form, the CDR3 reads TGTGCCTGGACCCTTCTAGCGGGGCTGAACACCGGGGAGCTGTTTTTT. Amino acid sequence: CAWTLLAGLNTGELFF.

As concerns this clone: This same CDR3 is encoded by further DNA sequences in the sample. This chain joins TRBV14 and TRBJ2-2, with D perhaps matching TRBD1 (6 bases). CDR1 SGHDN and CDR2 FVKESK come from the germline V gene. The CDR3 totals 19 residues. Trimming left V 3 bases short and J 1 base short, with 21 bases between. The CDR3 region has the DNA TGTGCCAGCAGCCACAGACGTCAGGGGAATGCTAAGAACACCGGGGAGCTGTTTTTT. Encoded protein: CASSHRRQGNAKNTGELFF.

CDR3 nucleotides: TGCGCCAGCAGCTACCAACCAACAGCGAACACTGAAGCTTTCTTT. Its translation: CASSYQPTANTEAFF. The rearrangement uses TRBV4-1 and TRBJ1-1, with D uncertain. CDR1 and CDR2 from the germline V gene are MGHRA and YSYEKL. Trimming removed 5 bases at V and 1 base at J, with 14 bases between. The CDR3 runs to 15 residues.

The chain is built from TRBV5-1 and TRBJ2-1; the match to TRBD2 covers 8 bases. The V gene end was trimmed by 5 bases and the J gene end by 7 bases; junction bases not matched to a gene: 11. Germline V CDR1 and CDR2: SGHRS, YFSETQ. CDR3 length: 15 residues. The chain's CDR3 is CASSPSSGEPNEQFF. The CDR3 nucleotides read TGCGCCAGCAGTCCGAGTAGCGGGGAGCCGAATGAGCAGTTCTTC.

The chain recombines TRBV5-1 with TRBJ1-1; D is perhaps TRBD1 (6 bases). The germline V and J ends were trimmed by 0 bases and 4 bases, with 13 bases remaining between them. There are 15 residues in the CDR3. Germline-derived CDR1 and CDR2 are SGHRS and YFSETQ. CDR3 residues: CASSLGGGQTTEAFF. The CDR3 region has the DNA TGCGCCAGCAGCTTGGGGGGCGGACAGACCACTGAAGCTTTCTTT.

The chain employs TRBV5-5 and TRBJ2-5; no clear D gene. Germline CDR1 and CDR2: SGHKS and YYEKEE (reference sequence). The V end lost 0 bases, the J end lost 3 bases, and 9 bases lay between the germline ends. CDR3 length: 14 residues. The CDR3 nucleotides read TGTGCCAGCAGCTTGGCCTACGGTAAAGAGACCCAGTACTTC. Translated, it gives CASSLAYGKETQYF.

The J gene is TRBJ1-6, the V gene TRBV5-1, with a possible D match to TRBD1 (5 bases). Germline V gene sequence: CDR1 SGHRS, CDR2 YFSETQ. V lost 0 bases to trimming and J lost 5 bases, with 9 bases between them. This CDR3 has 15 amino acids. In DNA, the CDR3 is TGCGCCAGCAGCTTGGGTGCAGGGAATAATTCACCCCTCCACTTT. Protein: CASSLGAGNNSPLHF.

The CDR3, as DNA: TGTGCCAGCAGACAACTAGCGGGAGGGGGTCCAGATACGCAGTATTTT. As protein: CASRQLAGGGPDTQYF. The gene calls are TRBV2 and TRBJ2-3; the match to TRBD2 covers 13 bases. Germline loops: CDR1 SNHLY, CDR2 FYNNEI. The V gene end was trimmed by 6 bases and the J gene end by 4 bases; junction bases not matched to a gene: 7. The CDR3 is 16 residues long.

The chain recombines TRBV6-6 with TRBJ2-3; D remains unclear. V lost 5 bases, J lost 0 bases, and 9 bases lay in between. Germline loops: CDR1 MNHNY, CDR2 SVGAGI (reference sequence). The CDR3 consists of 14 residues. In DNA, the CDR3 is TGTGCCAGCAGTCTTCTACCCAGCACAGATACGCAGTATTTT. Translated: CASSLLPSTDTQYF.

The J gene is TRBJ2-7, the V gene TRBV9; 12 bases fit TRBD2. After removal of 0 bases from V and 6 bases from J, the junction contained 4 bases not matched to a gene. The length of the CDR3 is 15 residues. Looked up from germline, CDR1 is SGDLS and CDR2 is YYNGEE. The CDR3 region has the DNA TGTGCCAGCAGCGTAGGCGCTAGCGGGGGGGCCGAGCAGTACTTC. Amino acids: CASSVGASGGAEQYF.